The present T cell receptor (beta chain) was sequenced within a study of T cells after yellow fever vaccination. Whole-study context: Some fractions had low cell numbers, and these were prepared with SMART-Seq v4 Ultra Low Input.

Each CDR3 protein is one row after TCRdb ran MiXCR on the 5' RACE reads. The profile shows approximately 510,000 distinct CDR3 sequences, around a fifth of them singletons. J gave up 0 bases and V 4 bases, and 5 bases lay outside the gene matches. The CDR3 loop spans 15 amino acids. Germline V lookup: CDR1 SGHRS, CDR2 YFSETQ. The sequenced sample was PBMCs, obtained more than 20 days after the first yellow fever vaccination. The V and J genes are TRBV5-1 and TRBJ1-1; 8 bases are shared with TRBD1. The source of this sequence is a man younger than 35 who received the YFV17D yellow fever vaccine. In DNA form, the CDR3 reads TGCGCCAGCAGCGTGGGACAGGCGGTGAACACTGAAGCTTTCTTT. This translates into CASSVGQAVNTEAFF.